Reported below is one T cell receptor (beta chain). The CDR3 is 16 residues long. From germline, CDR1 is MDHEN and CDR2 SYDVKM. Losses at the gene ends were 7 bases for V and 2 bases for J; bases not matched to a gene: 11. In building TCR beta libraries, iRepertoire HTBI primers were used together with Arm-PCR of CDR3 regions. Each CDR3 protein is one row after TCRdb ran MiXCR on the multiplex PCR reads. The sample lists hundreds of thousands of distinct CDR3 sequences; under 25% were seen once. As to time point: persistent/refractory GD, antithyroid drugs over 5 years with positive TRAb. PBMCs provided the RNA from which the TCR library was made. The data belong to a study of regulatory T cells in long-lasting Graves disease. Study information: Over-5-year antithyroid drug use with positive TSH receptor antibodies defined persistent Graves' disease in the study.

Here the sequenced sample was peripheral blood mononuclear cells (PBMCs), taken when the disease was refractory, from a patient treated with antithyroid drugs. This sequence originates from a female donor with Graves disease. The genes are TRBV28 and TRBJ2-3, with 8 bases aligning to TRBD2. This chain's CDR3 is CASNLGASGPTDTQYF. CDR3 sequence (DNA): TGTGCCAGCAACCTAGGGGCTAGCGGGCCCACAGATACGCAGTATTTT.